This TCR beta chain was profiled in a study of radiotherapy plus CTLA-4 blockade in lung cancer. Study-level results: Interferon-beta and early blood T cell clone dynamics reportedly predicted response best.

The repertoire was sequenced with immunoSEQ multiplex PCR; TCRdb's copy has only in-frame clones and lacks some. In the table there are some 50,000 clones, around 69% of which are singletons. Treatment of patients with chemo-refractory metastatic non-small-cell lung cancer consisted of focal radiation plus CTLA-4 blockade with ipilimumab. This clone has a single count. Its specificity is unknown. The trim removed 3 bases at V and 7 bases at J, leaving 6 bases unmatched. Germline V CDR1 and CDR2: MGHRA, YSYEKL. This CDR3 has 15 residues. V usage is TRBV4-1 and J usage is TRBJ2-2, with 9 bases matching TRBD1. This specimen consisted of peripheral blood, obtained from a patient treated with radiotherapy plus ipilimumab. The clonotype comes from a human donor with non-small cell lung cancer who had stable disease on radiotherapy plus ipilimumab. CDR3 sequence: CASSHTGQGNGELFF. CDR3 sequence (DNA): TGCGCCAGCAGCCACACGGGACAGGGAAACGGGGAGCTGTTTTTT.